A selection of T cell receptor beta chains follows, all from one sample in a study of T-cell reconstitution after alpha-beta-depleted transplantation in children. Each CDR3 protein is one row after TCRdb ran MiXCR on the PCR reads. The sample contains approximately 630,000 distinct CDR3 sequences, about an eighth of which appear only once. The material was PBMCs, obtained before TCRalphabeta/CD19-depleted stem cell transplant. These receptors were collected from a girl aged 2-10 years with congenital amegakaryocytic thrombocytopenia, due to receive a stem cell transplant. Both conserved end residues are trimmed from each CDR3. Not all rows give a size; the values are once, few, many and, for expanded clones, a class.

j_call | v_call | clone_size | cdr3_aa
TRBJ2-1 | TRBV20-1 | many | SASRGEFYNEQF
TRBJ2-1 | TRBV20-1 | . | SARQSTTIYNEQF
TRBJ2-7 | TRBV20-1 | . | SAGLGRELEQY
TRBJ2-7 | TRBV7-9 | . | ASSPPLHPSNEQY
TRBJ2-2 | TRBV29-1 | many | SVRPGGGELF
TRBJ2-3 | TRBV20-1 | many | SARAGAGGRTDTQY
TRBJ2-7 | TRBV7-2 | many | ASSQTSGYYEQY
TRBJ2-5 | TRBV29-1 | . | SVDGGGEETQY
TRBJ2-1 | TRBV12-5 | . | ASGLLIAGGGWEQF
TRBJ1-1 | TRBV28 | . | ASSLRGGGEAF
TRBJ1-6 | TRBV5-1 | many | ASRTGNNSPLH
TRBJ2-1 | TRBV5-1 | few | ASSSGQGRNEQF
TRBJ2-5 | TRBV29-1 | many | SVGRVLETQY
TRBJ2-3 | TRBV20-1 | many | SARRTRTDTQY
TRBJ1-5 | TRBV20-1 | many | SARDQLGDQPQH
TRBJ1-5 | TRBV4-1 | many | ASSLFPSLRQPQH
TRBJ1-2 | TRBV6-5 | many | ASSYSWGTNYGYT
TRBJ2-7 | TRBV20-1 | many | SAVMTGPKKIHEQY
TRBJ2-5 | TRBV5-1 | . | ASSLMTPSGPQETQY
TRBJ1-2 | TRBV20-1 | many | SARDRINYGYT
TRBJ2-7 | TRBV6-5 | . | ASSSMISHKSGPHGQY
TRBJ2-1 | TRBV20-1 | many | SGGPYSTSDNEQF
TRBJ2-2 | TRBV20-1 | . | SALTGGTGELF
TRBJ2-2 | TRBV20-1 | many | SASRESGELF
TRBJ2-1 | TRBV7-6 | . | ASSRLASMEDEQF
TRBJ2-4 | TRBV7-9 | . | ASSLPSGTSANIQY
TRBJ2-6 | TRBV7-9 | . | ASSAAGANVLT
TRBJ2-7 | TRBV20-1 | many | SARDQGEYEQY
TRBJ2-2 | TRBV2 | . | ASSPEVLTGELF
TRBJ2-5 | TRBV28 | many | ASSPLGQGAQETQY
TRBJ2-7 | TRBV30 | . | AWTATGLLREQY
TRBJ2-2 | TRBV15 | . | ATSRGRTPTGELF
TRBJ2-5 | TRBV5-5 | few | ASSLAGSLETQY
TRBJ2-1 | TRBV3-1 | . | ASSHSTLRVNEQF
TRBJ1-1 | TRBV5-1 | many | ASRQGGTEAF
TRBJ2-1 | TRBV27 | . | ASNTYEGLAGERSGNEQF
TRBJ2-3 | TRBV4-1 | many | ASSQVRGARGDTQY
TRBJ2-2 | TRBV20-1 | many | SARGPRTGAGELF
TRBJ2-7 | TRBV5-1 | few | ASSLGPRDTGVYEQY
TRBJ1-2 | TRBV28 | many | ASSLTSSGTVGGYT
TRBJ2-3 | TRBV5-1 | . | ASSLNLLAGVGFADTQY
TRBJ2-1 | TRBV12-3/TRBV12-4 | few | ASSLAPSGNNEQF
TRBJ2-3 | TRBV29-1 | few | SVGRREITDTQY
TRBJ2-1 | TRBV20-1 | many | SAEDEGYNEQF
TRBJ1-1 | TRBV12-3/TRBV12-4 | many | ASSSRTENTEAF
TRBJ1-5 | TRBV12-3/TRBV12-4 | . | ASGRTAKNQPQH
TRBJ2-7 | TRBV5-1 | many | ASSYGLAVNYEQY
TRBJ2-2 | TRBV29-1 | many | SVPDGNTGELF